This TCR beta chain was captured by sequencing in a study of shared clonotypes between healthy human individuals. This table comes from immunoSEQ multiplex PCR, and its TCRdb copy is limited to in-frame clones, with some not included. Seen here are about 770,000 clones, 55% to 80% observed once, and the top ten hold roughly 1.8%. CDR1 is PRHDT and CDR2 is FYEKMQ in the germline V gene (reference sequence). V trimming: 5 bases; J trimming: 3 bases; junction bases outside the gene matches: 2. CDR3 length: 13 amino acids. There were no recent acute infections or vaccinations among the donors, who were healthy HIV-negative adults.

Sequencing was carried out using memory CD4+ T cells sorted from blood. Sample subset: CD45RA-negative fraction. The chain recombines TRBV13 with TRBJ2-7; TRBD2 agrees at 9 bases. This receptor was obtained from a woman aged 25 to 45 in good health. This CDR3 reads CASSRSGSYEQYF. The CDR3, as DNA: TGTGCCAGCAGCCGTAGCGGGAGCTACGAGCAGTACTTC.